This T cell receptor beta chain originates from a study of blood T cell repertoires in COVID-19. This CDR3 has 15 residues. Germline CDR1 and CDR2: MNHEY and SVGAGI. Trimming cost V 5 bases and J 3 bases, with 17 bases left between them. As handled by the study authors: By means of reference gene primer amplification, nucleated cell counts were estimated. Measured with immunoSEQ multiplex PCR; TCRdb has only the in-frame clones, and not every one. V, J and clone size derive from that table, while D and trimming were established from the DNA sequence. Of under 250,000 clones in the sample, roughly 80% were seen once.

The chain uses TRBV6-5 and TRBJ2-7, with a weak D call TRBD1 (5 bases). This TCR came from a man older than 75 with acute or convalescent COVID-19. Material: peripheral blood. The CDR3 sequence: CASSPQGAGIYEQYF. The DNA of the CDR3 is TGTGCCAGCAGTCCGCAAGGGGCAGGGATCTACGAGCAGTACTTC.